These 13 T cell receptor beta chains came from one sample sequenced in a study of blood T cell repertoires in COVID-19 (dated by TCRdb to 2018 to 2021). Library generation was performed with the immunoSEQ multiplex PCR assay. What TCRdb holds here is the immuneACCESS table cut down to in-frame rearrangements. Part of the clones is not present; checked against another copy, under half of the missing clones reflect an unresolved V gene, and the others are unexplained. Across this sample there are approximately 17,000 clones, with about nine tenths seen only once. About 5% of the sample is in the top ten clones. Sequencing input: PBMCs or T cells enriched from blood (not recorded which). These receptors all come from a woman aged 25 to 45 who had recovered from COVID-19.

V gene TRBV2 combines with J gene TRBJ1-1; 7 nucleotides align to TRBD1. Trimming removed 6 bases from V and 3 bases from J; junction bases left unmatched: 7. The CDR3 sequence is 14 residues long. Germline V CDR1 and CDR2: SNHLY, FYNNEI. DNA for the CDR3: TGTGCCAGCAGACCGGGACAGCCTCACACTGAAGCTTTCTTT. Encoded protein: CASRPGQPHTEAFF.

The V call is TRBV12-3 or TRBV12-4, the J call TRBJ1-4; D may be TRBD1 (5 bases). This CDR3 is 13 amino acids long. Trimming pared 6 bases from V and 7 bases from J, leaving 12 bases between. This CDR3 is CASSPRTLEKLFF. DNA of the CDR3: TGTGCCAGCAGCCCTAGGACACTTGAAAAACTGTTTTTT.

The gene calls are TRBV7-8 and TRBJ1-2; 8 nucleotides agree with TRBD1. This CDR3 has 15 residues. V lost 2 bases and J lost 3; bases outside the gene matches: 5. Germline V gives CDR1 SGHVS, CDR2 FQNEAQ. CDR3 residues: CASSLSTGVDYGYTF. The CDR3, as DNA: TGTGCCAGCAGCTTATCGACAGGGGTAGACTATGGCTACACCTTC.

This clone turned up a few times. This chain links TRBV11-3 with TRBJ2-1; TRBD1 matches 8 bases. Germline V gene sequence: CDR1 SGHNT, CDR2 YENEEA. There are 15 residues in the CDR3. Trimming cost V 1 base and J 4 bases; bases outside gene matches: 3. The CDR3 loop reads CASSLGTGNYNEQFF. The CDR3 DNA is TGTGCCAGCAGCTTAGGGACAGGGAATTACAATGAGCAGTTCTTC.

The chain uses TRBV28 and TRBJ1-5, with D hard to call. V lost 3 bases, J lost 1 base, and 7 bases lay in between. CDR3 length: 14 amino acids. Germline V gives CDR1 MDHEN, CDR2 SYDVKM. The CDR3 DNA reads TGTGCCAGCAGTTTGGGCCCGAGCAATCAGCCCCAGCATTTT. Amino acids: CASSLGPSNQPQHF.

CDR3 region: CASSLTLGAFENGYTF. The CDR3 nucleotides are TGTGCCAGCAGTTTGACACTGGGGGCTTTCGAAAACGGCTACACCTTC. This chain uses TRBV28 with TRBJ1-2; maybe TRBD1 (6 bases). In germline, CDR1 is MDHEN, CDR2 SYDVKM. The CDR3 contains 16 residues. Trimming took 3 bases from V and 8 from J, leaving 22 bases between them.

The chain combines TRBV6-4 with TRBJ2-5, with D possibly matching TRBD2 (5 bases). In germline, CDR1 is MRHNA, CDR2 SNTAGT. Deletions cut 6 bases from V and 3 bases from J, with 14 bases between. The CDR3 covers 14 residues. CDR3 bases: TGTGCCAGCAGCCGGGGTCCGGCGGAAGAGACCCAGTACTTC. Translated, it gives CASSRGPAEETQYF.

This clone appeared once. The chain links TRBV29-1 to TRBJ1-1, with D perhaps matching TRBD1 (5 bases). V lost 6 bases and J 7 bases, leaving 15 bases between the germline ends. This CDR3 region has 12 residues. Germline-derived CDR1 and CDR2 are SQVTM and ANQGSEA. The CDR3, as DNA: TGCAGCGTGGGATTAGGGGTCGGTGAAGCTTTCTTT. This translates into CSVGLGVGEAFF. Together with reference TRBV29-1 and TRBJ1-1, the CDR3 gives the full variable domain: SAVISQKPSRDICQRGTSLTIQCQVDSQVTMMFWYRQQPGQSLTLIATANQGSEATYESGFVIDKFPISRPNLTFSTLTVSNMSPEDSSIYLCSVGLGVGEAFFGQGTRLTVV.

The chain recombines TRBV19 with TRBJ1-1; unclear D gene. Per the germline V gene, CDR1 is LNHDA and CDR2 is SQIVND (reference sequence). The CDR3 extends over 15 amino acids. Between the trimmed V and J ends, which lost 0 bases and 4 bases, there was a span of 12 bases. The DNA of the CDR3 is TGTGCCAGTAGTATAGACCCAATTCGGGGCACTGAAGCTTTCTTT. Its protein is CASSIDPIRGTEAFF.

The chain links TRBV20-1 to TRBJ1-2; 7 bases map to TRBD1. CDR3 size: 10 residues. Germline assignment: CDR1 DFQATT and CDR2 SNEGSKA (reference sequence). J was trimmed by 13 bases and V by 6 bases; bases with no gene match: 8. CDR3 residues: CSASGTVSTF. The CDR3 region has the DNA TGCAGTGCGTCCGGGACAGTTTCCACCTTC.

The chain combines TRBV6-2 or TRBV6-3 with TRBJ2-7; D unresolved. The CDR3 runs 12 residues. Germline-derived CDR1 and CDR2 are MNHEY and SVGEGT. V lost 5 bases and J 2 bases, leaving 7 bases between the germline ends. Here the CDR3 reads CASSNKPYEQYF. In nucleotides, the CDR3 is TGTGCCAGCAGTAACAAACCCTACGAGCAGTACTTC.

The chain uses TRBV7-2 and TRBJ1-2, with a weak D call TRBD1 (5 bases). CDR3 length: 15 amino acids. Trimming stripped 4 bases from V and 2 bases from J, with 14 bases between. Germline CDR1 is SGHTA and CDR2 is FQGNSA. In nucleotides, the CDR3 is TGTGCCAGCAGCTCCCCCTTAGGGGCAAACTATGGCTACACCTTC. It specifies CASSSPLGANYGYTF.

The chain has TRBV3-1 (or the pseudogene TRBV3-2) and TRBJ2-1; 12 bases fit TRBD2. CDR3 length: 19 residues. V gave up 0 bases and J gave up 0 bases; unmatched junction bases: 6. Germline CDR1 is LGHDT and CDR2 is YNNKEL (reference sequence). CDR3 nucleotide sequence: TGTGCCAGCAGCCAAGATCTAGCGGGGGGGCAGAGCTCCTACAATGAGCAGTTCTTC. Its translation is CASSQDLAGGQSSYNEQFF.